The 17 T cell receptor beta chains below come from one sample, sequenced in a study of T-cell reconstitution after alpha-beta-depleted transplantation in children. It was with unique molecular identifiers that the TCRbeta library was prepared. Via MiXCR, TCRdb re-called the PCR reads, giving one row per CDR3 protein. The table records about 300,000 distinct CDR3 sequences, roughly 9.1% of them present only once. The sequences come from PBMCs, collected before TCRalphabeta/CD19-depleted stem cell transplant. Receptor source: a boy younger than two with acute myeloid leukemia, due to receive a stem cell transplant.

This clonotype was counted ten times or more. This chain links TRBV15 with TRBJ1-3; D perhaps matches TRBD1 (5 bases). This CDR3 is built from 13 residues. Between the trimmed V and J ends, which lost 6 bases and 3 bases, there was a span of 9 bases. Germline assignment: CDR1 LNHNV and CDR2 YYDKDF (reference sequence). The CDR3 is CATRGDYGNTIYF. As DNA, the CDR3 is TGTGCCACCAGAGGGGATTATGGAAACACCATATATTTT.

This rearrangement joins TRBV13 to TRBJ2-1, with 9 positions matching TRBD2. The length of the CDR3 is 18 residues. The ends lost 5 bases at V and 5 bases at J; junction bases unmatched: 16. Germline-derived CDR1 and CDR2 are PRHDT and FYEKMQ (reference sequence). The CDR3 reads CASSPEWSSGNIHNEQFF. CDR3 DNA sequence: TGTGCCAGCAGCCCCGAGTGGTCTAGCGGGAATATCCACAATGAGCAGTTCTTC.

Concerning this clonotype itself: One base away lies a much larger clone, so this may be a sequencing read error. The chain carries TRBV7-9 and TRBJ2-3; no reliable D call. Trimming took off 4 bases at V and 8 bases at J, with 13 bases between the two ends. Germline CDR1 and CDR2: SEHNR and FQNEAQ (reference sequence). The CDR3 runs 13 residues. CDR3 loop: CASSSRQARTQYF. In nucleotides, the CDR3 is TGTGCCAGCAGCTCCCGTCAGGCGCGTACGCAGTATTTT.

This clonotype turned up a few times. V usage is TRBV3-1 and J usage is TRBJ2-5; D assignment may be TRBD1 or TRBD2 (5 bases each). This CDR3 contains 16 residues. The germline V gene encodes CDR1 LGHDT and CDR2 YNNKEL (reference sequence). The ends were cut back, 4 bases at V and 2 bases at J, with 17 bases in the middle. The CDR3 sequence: CASSPRQRGVQETQYF. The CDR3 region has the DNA TGTGCCAGCAGCCCACGACAGAGAGGGGTACAAGAGACCCAGTACTTC.

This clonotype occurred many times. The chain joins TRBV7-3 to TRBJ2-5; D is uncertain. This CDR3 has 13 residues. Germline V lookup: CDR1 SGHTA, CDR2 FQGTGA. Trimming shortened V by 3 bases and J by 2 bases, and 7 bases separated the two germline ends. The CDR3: CASSFRQQETQYF. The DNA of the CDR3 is TGTGCCAGCAGCTTCCGACAACAAGAGACCCAGTACTTC.

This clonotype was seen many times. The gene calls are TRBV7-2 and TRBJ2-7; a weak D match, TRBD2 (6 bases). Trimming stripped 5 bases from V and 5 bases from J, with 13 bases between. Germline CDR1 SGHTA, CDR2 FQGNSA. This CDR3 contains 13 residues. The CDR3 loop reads CASSEELADEQYF. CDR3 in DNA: TGTGCCAGCAGCGAAGAACTAGCTGACGAGCAGTACTTC.

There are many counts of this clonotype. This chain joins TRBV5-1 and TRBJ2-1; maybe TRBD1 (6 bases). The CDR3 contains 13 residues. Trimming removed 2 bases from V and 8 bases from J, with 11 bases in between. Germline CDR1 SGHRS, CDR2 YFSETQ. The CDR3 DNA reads TGCGCCAGCAGCTTTTCCAGGGGCTATGAGCAGTTCTTC. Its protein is CASSFSRGYEQFF.

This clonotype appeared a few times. The CDR3 region has the DNA TGCGCCAGCAGCCAAGAGGGAAGAGCCACCGGGGAGCTGTTTTTT. Encoded protein: CASSQEGRATGELFF. The chain recombines TRBV4-1 with TRBJ2-2; D is ambiguous. Germline V gene data show CDR1 as MGHRA and CDR2 as YSYEKL. This CDR3 comprises 15 residues. The V end was cut by 0 bases, the J end by 4 bases, with 9 bases between.

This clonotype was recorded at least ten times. CDR3 sequence: CASSFGRGELFF. The CDR3 region has the DNA TGTGCCAGCAGTTTCGGGCGAGGGGAGCTGTTTTTT. The J gene is TRBJ2-2, the V gene TRBV7-9; no clear D gene. Germline-derived CDR1 and CDR2 are SEHNR and FQNEAQ (reference sequence). Trimming stripped 6 bases from V and 8 bases from J, with 10 bases between. This CDR3 contains 12 residues.

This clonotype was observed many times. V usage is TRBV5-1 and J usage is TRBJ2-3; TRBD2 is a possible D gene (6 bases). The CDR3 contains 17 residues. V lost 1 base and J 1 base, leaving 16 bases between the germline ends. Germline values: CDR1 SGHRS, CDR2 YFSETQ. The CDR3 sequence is CASSLSPGGKRTDTQYF. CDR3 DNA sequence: TGCGCCAGCAGCTTGAGCCCCGGGGGAAAGCGCACAGATACGCAGTATTTT.

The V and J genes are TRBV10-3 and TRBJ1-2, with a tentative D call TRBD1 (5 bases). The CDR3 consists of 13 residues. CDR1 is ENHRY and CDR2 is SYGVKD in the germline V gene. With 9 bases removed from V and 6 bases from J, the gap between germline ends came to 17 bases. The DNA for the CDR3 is TGTGCCATTAGATCGGACACCCTTCATGGCTACACCTTC. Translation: CAIRSDTLHGYTF.

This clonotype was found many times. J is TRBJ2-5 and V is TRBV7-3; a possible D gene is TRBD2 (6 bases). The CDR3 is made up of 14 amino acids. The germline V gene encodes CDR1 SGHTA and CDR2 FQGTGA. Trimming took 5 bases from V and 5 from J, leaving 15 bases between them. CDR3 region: CASSKSPAGETQYF. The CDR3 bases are TGTGCCAGCAGCAAAAGCCCGGCGGGGGAGACCCAGTACTTC.

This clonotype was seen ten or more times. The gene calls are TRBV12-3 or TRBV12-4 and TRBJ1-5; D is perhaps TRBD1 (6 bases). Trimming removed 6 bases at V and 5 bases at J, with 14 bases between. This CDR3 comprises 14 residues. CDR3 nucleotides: TGTGCCAGCAGGGGACGACAGGTATATCAGCCCCAGCATTTT. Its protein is CASRGRQVYQPQHF.

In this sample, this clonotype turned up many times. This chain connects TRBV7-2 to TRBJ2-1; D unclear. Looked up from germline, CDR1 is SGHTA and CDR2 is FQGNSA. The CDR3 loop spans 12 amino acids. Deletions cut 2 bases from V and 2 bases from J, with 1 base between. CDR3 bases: TGTGCCAGCAGCTTACCCTACAATGAGCAGTTCTTC. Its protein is CASSLPYNEQFF.

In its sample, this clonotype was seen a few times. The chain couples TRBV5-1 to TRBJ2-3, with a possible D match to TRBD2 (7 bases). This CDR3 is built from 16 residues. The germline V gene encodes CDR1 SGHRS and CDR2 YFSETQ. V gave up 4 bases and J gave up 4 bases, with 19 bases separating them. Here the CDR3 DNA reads TGCGCCAGCAGCGCTAAGGGGGGGCAACGTTCAGATACGCAGTATTTT. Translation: CASSAKGGQRSDTQYF.

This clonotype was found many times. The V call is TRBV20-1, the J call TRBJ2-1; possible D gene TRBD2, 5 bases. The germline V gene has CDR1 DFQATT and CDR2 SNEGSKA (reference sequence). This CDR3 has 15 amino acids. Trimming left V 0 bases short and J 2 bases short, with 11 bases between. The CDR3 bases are TGCAGTGCTAGAGAGAGGACTTACCCCTACAATGAGCAGTTCTTC. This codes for CSARERTYPYNEQFF.

In DNA form, the CDR3 reads TGTGCCAGCAGCCCCCAGCGGGGGGGGACCGGGGAGCTGTTTTTT. As protein: CASSPQRGGTGELFF. This sequence joins TRBV7-6 and TRBJ2-2, with 10 bases aligning to TRBD2. Germline CDR1 SGHVS, CDR2 FNYEAQ. CDR3 length: 15 residues. With 5 bases clipped from V and 5 bases from J, the junction kept 5 bases outside the gene matches.